This T cell receptor beta chain was profiled in a study of blood T cell repertoires in COVID-19. Study-wide background: The samples span acute and convalescent COVID-19 from the United States, Italy and Spain. T cells, B-cell-depleted T cells, or PBMCs supplied cDNA or gDNA.

After removal of 5 bases from V and 3 bases from J, the junction contained 9 bases not matched to a gene. CDR3 length equals 15 residues. Germline loops: CDR1 SGHAT, CDR2 FQNNGV. Authors' data handling: How many nucleated cells were present was estimated from reference gene primer amplification. Produced via immunoSEQ multiplex PCR; TCRdb's table is partial and in-frame only. D and trimming come from the DNA, and the V and J calls and clone size come from that table. The table records over 90,000 clones, about 85% of them present only once. V is TRBV11-2 and J is TRBJ2-7; TRBD2 matches 8 bases. Sequences were obtained from peripheral blood. This clonotype was sampled from a man aged 60 to 69 with acute or convalescent COVID-19. The CDR3 coding sequence is TGTGCCAGCAGCCCTCTGACCGCGGGAGGCTACGAGCAGTACTTC. Its protein product is CASSPLTAGGYEQYF.